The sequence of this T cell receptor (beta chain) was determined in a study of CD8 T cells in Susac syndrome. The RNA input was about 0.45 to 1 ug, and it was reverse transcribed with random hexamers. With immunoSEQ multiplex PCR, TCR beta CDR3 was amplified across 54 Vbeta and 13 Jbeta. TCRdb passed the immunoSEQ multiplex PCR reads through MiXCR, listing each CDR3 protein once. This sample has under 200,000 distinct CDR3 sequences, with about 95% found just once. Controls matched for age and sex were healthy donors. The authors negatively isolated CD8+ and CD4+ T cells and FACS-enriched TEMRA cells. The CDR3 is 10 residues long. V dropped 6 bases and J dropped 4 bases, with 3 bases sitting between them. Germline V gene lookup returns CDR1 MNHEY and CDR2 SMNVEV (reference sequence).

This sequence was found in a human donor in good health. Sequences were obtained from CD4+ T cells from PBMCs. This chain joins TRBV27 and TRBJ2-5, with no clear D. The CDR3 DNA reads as TGTGCCAGCAGGGGAGAGACCCAGTACTTC. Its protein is CASRGETQYF.